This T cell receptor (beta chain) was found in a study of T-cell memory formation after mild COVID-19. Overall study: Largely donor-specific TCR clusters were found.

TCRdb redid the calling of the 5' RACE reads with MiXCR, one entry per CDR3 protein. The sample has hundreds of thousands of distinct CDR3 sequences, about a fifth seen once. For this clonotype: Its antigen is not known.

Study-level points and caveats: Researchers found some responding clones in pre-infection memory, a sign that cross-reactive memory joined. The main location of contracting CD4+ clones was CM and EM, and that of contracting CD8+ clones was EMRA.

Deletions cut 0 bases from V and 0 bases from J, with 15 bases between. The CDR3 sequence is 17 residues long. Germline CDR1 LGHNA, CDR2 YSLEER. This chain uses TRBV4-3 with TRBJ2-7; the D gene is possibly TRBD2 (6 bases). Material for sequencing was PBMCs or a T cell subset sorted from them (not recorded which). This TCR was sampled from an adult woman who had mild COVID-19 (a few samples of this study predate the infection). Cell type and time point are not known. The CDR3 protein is CASSQEHGGGLSYEQYF. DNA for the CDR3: TGCGCCAGCAGCCAAGAACACGGGGGAGGCCTCTCCTACGAGCAGTACTTC.